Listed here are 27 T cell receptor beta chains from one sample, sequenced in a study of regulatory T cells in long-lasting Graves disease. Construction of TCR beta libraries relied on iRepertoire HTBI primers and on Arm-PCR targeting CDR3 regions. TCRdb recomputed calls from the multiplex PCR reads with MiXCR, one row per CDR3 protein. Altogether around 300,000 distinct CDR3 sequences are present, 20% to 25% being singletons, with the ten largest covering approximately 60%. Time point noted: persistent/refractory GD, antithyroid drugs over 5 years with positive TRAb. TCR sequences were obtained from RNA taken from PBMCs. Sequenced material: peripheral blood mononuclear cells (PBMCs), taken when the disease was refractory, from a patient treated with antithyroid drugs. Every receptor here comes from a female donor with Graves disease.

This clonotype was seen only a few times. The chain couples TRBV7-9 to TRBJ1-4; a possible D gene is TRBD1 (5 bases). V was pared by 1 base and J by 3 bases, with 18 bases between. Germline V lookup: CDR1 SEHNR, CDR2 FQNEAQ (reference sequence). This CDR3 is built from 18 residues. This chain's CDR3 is CASSLGMTEAFANEKLFF. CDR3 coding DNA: TGTGCCAGCAGCTTAGGGATGACAGAAGCGTTCGCTAATGAAAAACTGTTTTTT. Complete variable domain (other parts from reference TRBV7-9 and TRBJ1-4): DTGVSQNPRHKITKRGQNVTFRCDPISEHNRLYWYRQTLGQGPEFLTYFQNEAQLEKSRLLSDRFSAERPKGSFSTLEIQRTEQGDSAMYLCASSLGMTEAFANEKLFFGSGTQLSVL.

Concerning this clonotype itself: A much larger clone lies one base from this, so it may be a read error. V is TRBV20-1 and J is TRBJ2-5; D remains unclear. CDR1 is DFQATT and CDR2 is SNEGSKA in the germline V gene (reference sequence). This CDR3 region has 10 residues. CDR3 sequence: CSAPQGTQYF. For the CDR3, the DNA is TGCAGTGCTCCCCAAGGGACCCAGTACTTC.

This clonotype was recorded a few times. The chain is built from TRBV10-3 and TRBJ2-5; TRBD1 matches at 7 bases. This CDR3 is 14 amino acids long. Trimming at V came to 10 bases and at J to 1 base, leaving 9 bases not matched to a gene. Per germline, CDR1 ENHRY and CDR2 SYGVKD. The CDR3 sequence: CATAPTGTQETQYF. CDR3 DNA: TGTGCCACCGCGCCGACAGGGACCCAAGAGACCCAGTACTTC.

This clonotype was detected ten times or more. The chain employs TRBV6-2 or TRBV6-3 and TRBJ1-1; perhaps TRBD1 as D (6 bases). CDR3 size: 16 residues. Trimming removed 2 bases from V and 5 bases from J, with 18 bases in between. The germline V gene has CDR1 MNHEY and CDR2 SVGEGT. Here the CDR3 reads CASSYRIGGADTEAFF. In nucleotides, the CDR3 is TGTGCCAGCAGTTACCGGATTGGGGGCGCGGATACTGAAGCTTTCTTT.

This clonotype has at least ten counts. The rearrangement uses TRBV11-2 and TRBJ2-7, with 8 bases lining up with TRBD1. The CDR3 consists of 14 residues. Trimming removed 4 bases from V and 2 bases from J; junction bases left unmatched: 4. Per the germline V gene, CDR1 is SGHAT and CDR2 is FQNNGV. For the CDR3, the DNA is TGTGCCAGCAGCTCCTCGACAGGGGCCTACGAGCAGTACTTC. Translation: CASSSSTGAYEQYF.

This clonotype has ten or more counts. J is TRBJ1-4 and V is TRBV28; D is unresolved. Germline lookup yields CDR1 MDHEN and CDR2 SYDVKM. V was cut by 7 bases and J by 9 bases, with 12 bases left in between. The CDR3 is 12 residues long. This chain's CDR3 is CASNKGLQKLFF. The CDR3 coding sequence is TGTGCCAGCAACAAGGGCCTACAAAAACTGTTTTTT. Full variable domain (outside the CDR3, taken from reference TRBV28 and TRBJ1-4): DVKVTQSSRYLVKRTGEKVFLECVQDMDHENMFWYRQDPGLGLRLIYFSYDVKMKEKGDIPEGYSVSREKKERFSLILESASTNQTSMYLCASNKGLQKLFFGSGTQLSVL.

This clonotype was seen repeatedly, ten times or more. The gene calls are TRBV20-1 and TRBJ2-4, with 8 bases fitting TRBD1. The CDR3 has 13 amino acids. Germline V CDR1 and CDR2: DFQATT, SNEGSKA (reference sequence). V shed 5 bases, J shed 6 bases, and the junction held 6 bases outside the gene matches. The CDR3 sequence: CSAEDRVRNIQYF. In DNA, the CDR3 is TGCAGTGCTGAGGACAGGGTTAGAAACATTCAGTACTTC.

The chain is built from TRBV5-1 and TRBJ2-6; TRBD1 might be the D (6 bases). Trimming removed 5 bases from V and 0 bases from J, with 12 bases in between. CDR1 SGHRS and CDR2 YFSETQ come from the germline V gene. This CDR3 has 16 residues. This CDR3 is CASSRQGNSGANVLTF. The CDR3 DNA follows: TGCGCCAGCAGTAGGCAGGGGAACTCTGGGGCCAACGTCCTGACTTTC.

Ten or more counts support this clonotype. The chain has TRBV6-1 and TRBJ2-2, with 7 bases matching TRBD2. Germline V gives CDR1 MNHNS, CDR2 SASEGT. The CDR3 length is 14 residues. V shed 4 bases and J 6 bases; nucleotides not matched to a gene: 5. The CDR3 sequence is CASSVREEPGELFF. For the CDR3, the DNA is TGTGCCAGCAGTGTACGGGAGGAGCCCGGGGAGCTGTTTTTT.

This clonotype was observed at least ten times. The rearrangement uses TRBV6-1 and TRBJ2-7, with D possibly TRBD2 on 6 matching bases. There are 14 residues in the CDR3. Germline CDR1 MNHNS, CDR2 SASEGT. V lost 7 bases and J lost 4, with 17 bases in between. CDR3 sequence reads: CASTSGGEGYEQYF. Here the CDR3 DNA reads TGTGCCAGCACCTCCGGGGGTGAGGGATACGAGCAGTACTTC.

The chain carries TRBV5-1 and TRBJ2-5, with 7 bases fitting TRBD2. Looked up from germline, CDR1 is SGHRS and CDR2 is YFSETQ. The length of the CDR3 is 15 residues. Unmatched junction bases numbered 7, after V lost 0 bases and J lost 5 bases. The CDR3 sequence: CASSLEGGSVETQYF. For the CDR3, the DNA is TGCGCCAGCAGCTTGGAAGGCGGGAGTGTTGAGACCCAGTACTTC.

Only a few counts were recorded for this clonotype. The CDR3 spells CASRHDRFYTGELFF. In DNA, the CDR3 is TGTGCCAGCAGACACGACAGATTCTACACCGGGGAGCTGTTTTTT. The chain links TRBV28 to TRBJ2-2; D might be TRBD1 (5 bases). Between the trimmed V and J ends, which lost 6 bases and 3 bases, there was a span of 14 bases. The CDR3 is made up of 15 amino acids. Germline values: CDR1 MDHEN, CDR2 SYDVKM.

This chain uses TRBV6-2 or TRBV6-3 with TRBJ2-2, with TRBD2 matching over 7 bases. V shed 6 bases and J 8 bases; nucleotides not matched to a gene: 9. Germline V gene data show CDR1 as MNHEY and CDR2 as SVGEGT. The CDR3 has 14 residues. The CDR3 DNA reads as TGTGCCAGCAGGTCGGGCGGGAGAGGAGGGGAGCTGTTTTTT. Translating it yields CASRSGGRGGELFF.

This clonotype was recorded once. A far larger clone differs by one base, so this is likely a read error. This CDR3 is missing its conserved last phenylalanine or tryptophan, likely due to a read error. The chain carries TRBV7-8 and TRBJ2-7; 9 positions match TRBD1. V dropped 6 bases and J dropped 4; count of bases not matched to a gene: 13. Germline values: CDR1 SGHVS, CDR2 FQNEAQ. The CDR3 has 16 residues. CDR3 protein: CASRLQSGQGLYEQYL. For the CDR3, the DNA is TGTGCCAGCAGATTACAATCCGGACAGGGGTTATACGAGCAGTACCTC.

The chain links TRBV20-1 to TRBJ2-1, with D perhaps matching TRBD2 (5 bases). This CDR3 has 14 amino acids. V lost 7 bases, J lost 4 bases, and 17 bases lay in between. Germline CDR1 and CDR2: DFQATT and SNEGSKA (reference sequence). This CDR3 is CSVTTASLYNEQFF. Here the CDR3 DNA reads TGCAGTGTGACTACGGCATCACTGTACAATGAGCAGTTCTTC.

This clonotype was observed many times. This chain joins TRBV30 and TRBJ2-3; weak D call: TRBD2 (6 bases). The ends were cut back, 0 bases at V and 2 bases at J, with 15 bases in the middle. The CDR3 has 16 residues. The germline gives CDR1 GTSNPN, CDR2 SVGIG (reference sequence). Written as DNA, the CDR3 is TGTGCCTGGAGTGTCGGCGGGATGGTGGTCACAGATACGCAGTATTTT. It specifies CAWSVGGMVVTDTQYF.

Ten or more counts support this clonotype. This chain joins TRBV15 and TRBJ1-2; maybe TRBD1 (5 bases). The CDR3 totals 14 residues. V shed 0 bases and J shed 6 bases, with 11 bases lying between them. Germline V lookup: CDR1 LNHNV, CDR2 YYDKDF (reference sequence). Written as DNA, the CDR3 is TGTGCCACCAGCAGAGAGGACATCCTGAATGGCTACACCTTC. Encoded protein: CATSREDILNGYTF.

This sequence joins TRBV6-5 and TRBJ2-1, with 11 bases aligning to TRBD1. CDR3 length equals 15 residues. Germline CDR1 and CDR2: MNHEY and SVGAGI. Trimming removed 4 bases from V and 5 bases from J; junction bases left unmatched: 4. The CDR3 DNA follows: TGTGCCAGCAGTTCCGGACAGGGGGCCCACAATGAGCAGTTCTTC. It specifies CASSSGQGAHNEQFF.

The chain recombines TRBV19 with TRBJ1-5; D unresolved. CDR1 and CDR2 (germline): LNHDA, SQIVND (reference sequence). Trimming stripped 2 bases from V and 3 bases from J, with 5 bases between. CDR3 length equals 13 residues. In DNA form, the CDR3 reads TGTGCCAGTAGTATAATAACCAATCAGCCCCAGCATTTT. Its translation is CASSIITNQPQHF. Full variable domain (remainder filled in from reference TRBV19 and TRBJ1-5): DGGITQSPKYLFRKEGQNVTLSCEQNLNHDAMYWYRQDPGQGLRLIYYSQIVNDFQKGDIAEGYSVSREKKESFPLTVTSAQKNPTAFYLCASSIITNQPQHFGDGTRLSIL.

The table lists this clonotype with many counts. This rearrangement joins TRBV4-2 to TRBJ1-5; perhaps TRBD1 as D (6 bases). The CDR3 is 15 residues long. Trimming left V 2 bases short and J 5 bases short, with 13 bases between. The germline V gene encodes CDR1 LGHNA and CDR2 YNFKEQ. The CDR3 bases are TGTGCCAGCAGCCAATCGGGGGGCGCGGATCAGCCCCAGCATTTT. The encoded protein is CASSQSGGADQPQHF.

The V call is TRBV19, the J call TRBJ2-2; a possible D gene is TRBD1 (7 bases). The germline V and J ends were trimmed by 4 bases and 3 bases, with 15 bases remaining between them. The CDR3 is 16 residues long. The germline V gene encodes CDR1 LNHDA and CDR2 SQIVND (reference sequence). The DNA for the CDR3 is TGTGCCAGTAGTACCAGACAGGGAGGTTACACCGGGGAGCTGTTTTTT. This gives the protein CASSTRQGGYTGELFF.

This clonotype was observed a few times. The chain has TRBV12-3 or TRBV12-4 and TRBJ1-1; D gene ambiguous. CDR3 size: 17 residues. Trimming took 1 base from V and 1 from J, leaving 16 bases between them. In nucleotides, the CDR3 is TGTGCCAGCAGTTTAGACAGCCTAAGAGCAAAGAACACTGAAGCTTTCTTT. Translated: CASSLDSLRAKNTEAFF.

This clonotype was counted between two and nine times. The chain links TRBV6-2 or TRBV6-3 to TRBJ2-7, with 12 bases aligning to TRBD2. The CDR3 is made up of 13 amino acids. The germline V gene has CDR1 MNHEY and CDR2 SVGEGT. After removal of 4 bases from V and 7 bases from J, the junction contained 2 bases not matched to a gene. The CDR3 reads CASSSLAGGEQYF. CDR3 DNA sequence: TGTGCCAGCAGTTCTCTAGCGGGAGGGGAGCAGTACTTC.

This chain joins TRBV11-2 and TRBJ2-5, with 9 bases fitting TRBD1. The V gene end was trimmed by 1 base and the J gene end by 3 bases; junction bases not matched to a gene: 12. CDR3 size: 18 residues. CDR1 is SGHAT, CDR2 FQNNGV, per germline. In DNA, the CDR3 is TGTGCCAGCAGCTTAGCCCCCGAGGGACAGGGCCTCGAAGAGACCCAGTACTTC. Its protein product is CASSLAPEGQGLEETQYF.

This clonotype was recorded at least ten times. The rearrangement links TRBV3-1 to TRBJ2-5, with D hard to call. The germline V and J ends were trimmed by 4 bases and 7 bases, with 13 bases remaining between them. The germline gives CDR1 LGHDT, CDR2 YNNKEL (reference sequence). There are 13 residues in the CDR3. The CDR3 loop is CASSLGLPGTQYF. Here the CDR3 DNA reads TGTGCCAGCAGCCTCGGTCTCCCCGGGACCCAGTACTTC.

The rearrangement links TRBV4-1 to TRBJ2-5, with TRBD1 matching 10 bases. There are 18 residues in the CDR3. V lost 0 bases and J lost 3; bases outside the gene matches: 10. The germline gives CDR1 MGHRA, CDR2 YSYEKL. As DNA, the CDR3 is TGCGCCAGCAGCCAAGATCTCGTGACAGGGGGCCGAAAAGAGACCCAGTACTTC. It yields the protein CASSQDLVTGGRKETQYF.

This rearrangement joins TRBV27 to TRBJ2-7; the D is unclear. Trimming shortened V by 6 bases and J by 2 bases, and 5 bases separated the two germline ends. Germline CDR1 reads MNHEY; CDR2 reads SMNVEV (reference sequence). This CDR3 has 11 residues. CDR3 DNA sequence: TGTGCCAGCAGATCCGCCTACGAGCAGTACTTC. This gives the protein CASRSAYEQYF.